This is a list of T cell receptor beta chains from one sample in a study of cytomegalovirus exposure and HLA in healthy donors. Generated by immunoSEQ multiplex PCR, the TCRdb table keeps only in-frame clones and is missing some. In the table there are 250,000 to 350,000 clones, roughly 89% of which are singletons. The sample was PBMCs. These receptors all come from a woman between 18 and 29 years old in good health and CMV-seronegative. The CDR3 runs from the conserved cysteine through the conserved F or W. The D gene is left open where the match is weak. Clone size is stated in some rows and not others, as once, few, many or a class when expanded.

CDR3 protein,CDR3 DNA,D gene,V gene,CDR3 length,J gene,clone size
CAWSVAGYDEQFF,TGTGCCTGGAGTGTTGCGGGGTACGATGAGCAGTTCTTC,.,TRBV30,13,TRBJ2-1,.
CASSRGMANYGYTF,TGCGCCAGCAGCCGGGGGATGGCTAACTATGGCTACACCTTC,.,TRBV5-1,14,TRBJ1-2,.
CATRTGDTEAFF,TGTGCCACTCGAACGGGGGACACTGAAGCTTTCTTT,.,TRBV10-3,12,TRBJ1-1,.
CASSLAVSSYNEQFF,TGTGCCAGCAGTTTAGCGGTTAGCTCCTACAATGAGCAGTTCTTC,.,TRBV6-5,15,TRBJ2-1,.
CASSVATSGSWNEQFF,TGTGCCAGCAGCGTAGCTACGAGCGGGAGCTGGAATGAGCAGTTCTTC,TRBD2,TRBV9,16,TRBJ2-1,.
CASSHQRRGNYGYTF,TGCGCCAGCAGCCACCAAAGGCGGGGAAACTATGGCTACACCTTC,.,TRBV4-3,15,TRBJ1-2,.
CASSLGQGSSGNTIYF,TGCGCCAGCAGCTTGGGACAGGGGAGTTCTGGAAACACCATATATTTT,TRBD1,TRBV5-1,16,TRBJ1-3,.
CASSQVGARTNYGYTF,TGCGCCAGCAGCCAAGTCGGTGCCAGGACAAACTATGGCTACACCTTC,.,TRBV4-3,16,TRBJ1-2,many
CASSPGQGREAFF,TGTGCCAGCTCTCCTGGACAGGGGCGAGAAGCTTTCTTT,TRBD1,TRBV18,13,TRBJ1-1,.
CASSYGASETQYF,TGTGCCAGCAGTTATGGGGCGAGCGAGACCCAGTACTTC,.,TRBV27,13,TRBJ2-5,once
CASSPLGDTEAFF,TGTGCCAGCTCACCATTGGGAGACACTGAAGCTTTCTTT,.,TRBV18,13,TRBJ1-1,.
CASSPGLAGHTGELFF,TGTGCCAGCTCACCGGGACTAGCGGGCCACACCGGGGAGCTGTTTTTT,TRBD2,TRBV18,16,TRBJ2-2,.
CSSGTRDTQYF,TGCAGTAGCGGTACCCGGGATACGCAGTATTTT,.,TRBV20-1,11,TRBJ2-3,once
CASRGGVPGPYEQYF,TGCGCCAGCAGAGGCGGGGTGCCGGGGCCCTACGAGCAGTACTTC,.,TRBV5-1,15,TRBJ2-7,.
CSVEEVGRGEAFF,TGCAGCGTTGAAGAGGTGGGGCGGGGAGAAGCTTTCTTT,.,TRBV29-1,13,TRBJ1-1,.
CTSSQMCSLAGLVSYEQYF,TGCACCAGCAGCCAAATGTGTTCGCTAGCGGGACTCGTATCCTACGAGCAGTACTTC,.,TRBV1,19,TRBJ2-7,.
CASSLDRLAAHNEQFF,TGTGCCAGCAGCTTAGACCGACTAGCGGCTCACAATGAGCAGTTCTTC,TRBD2,TRBV11-2,16,TRBJ2-1,.
CASSLSGGRAGNEQFF,TGTGCCAGCAGCTTGTCTGGCGGGAGGGCCGGCAATGAGCAGTTCTTC,TRBD2,TRBV5-6,16,TRBJ2-1,few
CASSLPPVDEQFF,TGTGCCAGCAGCTTACCGCCCGTAGATGAGCAGTTCTTC,.,TRBV7-9,13,TRBJ2-1,.
CAWSVTGENEQFF,TGTGCCTGGAGTGTAACGGGGGAGAATGAGCAGTTCTTC,.,TRBV30,13,TRBJ2-1,.
CASSTSGSGYNEQFF,TGTGCCAGCAGCACTAGCGGGTCGGGGTACAATGAGCAGTTCTTC,TRBD2,TRBV6-6,15,TRBJ2-1,.
CASSFAVSTDTQYF,TGTGCCAGCAGTTTCGCGGTTAGCACAGATACGCAGTATTTT,.,TRBV27,14,TRBJ2-3,.
CATSRERVGGAGNTIYF,TGTGCCACCAGCAGAGAACGTGTAGGGGGCGCTGGAAACACCATATATTTT,TRBD1,TRBV15,17,TRBJ1-3,.
CASSLGSLGTEAFF,TGTGCCAGCAGCTTGGGGAGTTTGGGCACTGAAGCTTTCTTT,.,TRBV5-6,14,TRBJ1-1,.
CASIPGQGSNYGYTF,TGTGCCAGCATTCCGGGACAGGGGTCTAACTATGGCTACACCTTC,TRBD1,TRBV28,15,TRBJ1-2,.
CASSPRDSGANVLTF,TGCGCCAGCAGCCCCCGGGACTCTGGGGCCAACGTCCTGACTTTC,.,TRBV4-3,15,TRBJ2-6,once
CASSTASGRRYEQYF,TGTGCCAGCAGCACCGCTAGCGGGAGAAGATACGAGCAGTACTTC,.,TRBV21-1,15,TRBJ2-7,.
CASSLGEKNNEQFF,TGCGCCAGCAGCTTGGGCGAGAAGAACAATGAGCAGTTCTTC,.,TRBV5-1,14,TRBJ2-1,.
CASSPSDRVGEQYF,TGTGCCAGCAGCCCCTCGGACAGGGTAGGCGAGCAGTACTTC,TRBD1,TRBV7-9,14,TRBJ2-7,.
CASSPGTSGRFSYEQYF,TGCGCCAGCAGCCCAGGGACTAGCGGGAGGTTCTCCTACGAGCAGTACTTC,TRBD2,TRBV4-3,17,TRBJ2-7,.
CASRKEVARSSSGANVLTF,TGTGCCAGCAGAAAAGAGGTAGCTCGTTCGAGCTCTGGGGCCAACGTCCTGACTTTC,.,TRBV21-1,19,TRBJ2-6,once
CASHRGWSGDQPQHF,TGTGCCAGCCACAGGGGATGGTCCGGGGATCAGCCCCAGCATTTT,TRBD1,TRBV2,15,TRBJ1-5,.
CAISGQGNEQYF,TGTGCCATCAGCGGACAGGGCAACGAGCAGTACTTC,TRBD1,TRBV10-3,12,TRBJ2-7,.
CASSMLKDSNQPQHF,TGTGCCAGTAGTATGCTCAAGGACAGTAATCAGCCCCAGCATTTT,.,TRBV19,15,TRBJ1-5,.
CASRAGQSSYEQYF,TGTGCCAGCAGAGCGGGACAAAGCTCCTACGAGCAGTACTTC,.,TRBV6-6,14,TRBJ2-7,.
CASSYSGSGNYNEQFF,TGTGCCAGCAGTTACTCGGGGAGCGGGAACTACAATGAGCAGTTCTTC,TRBD2,TRBV6-5,16,TRBJ2-1,.
CASDPGGNEKLFF,TGTGCCAGCGACCCCGGGGGTAATGAAAAACTGTTTTTT,.,TRBV5-8,13,TRBJ1-4,.
CASSQEQRALEQFF,TGCGCCAGCAGCCAAGAGCAGAGAGCGCTTGAGCAGTTCTTC,.,TRBV4-3,14,TRBJ2-1,.
CASSVYAGLADNNEQFF,TGTGCCAGCAGCGTATATGCCGGACTAGCGGACAACAATGAGCAGTTCTTC,TRBD2,TRBV9,17,TRBJ2-1,.
CASSAFSGGSYNEQFF,TGTGCCAGCAGCGCATTTAGCGGGGGCTCCTACAATGAGCAGTTCTTC,TRBD2,TRBV9,16,TRBJ2-1,.
CATATGVKDTQYF,TGCGCCACCGCCACAGGGGTTAAGGATACGCAGTATTTT,TRBD1,TRBV4-3,13,TRBJ2-3,.